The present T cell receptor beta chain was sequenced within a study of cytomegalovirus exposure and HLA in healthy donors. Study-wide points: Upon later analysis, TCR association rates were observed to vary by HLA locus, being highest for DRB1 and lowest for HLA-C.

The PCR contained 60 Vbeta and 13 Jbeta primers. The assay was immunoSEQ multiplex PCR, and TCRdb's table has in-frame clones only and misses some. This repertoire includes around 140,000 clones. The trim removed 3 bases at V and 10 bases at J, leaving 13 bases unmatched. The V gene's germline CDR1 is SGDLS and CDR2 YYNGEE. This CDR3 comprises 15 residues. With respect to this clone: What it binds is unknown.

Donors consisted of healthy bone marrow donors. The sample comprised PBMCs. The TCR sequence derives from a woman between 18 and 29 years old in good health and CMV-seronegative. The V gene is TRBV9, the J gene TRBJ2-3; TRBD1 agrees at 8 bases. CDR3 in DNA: TGTGCCAGCAGCGGGACAGGGTCCCAACATTCGCCGCAGTATTTT. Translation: CASSGTGSQHSPQYF.